These 29 T cell receptor beta chains came from one sample sequenced in a study of blood T cell repertoires in COVID-19. Measured with immunoSEQ multiplex PCR; TCRdb has only the in-frame clones, and not every one. This table has over 150,000 clones, 70% to 90% appearing once. Sequenced sample: peripheral blood. The source is a man aged 50-60 years with active or convalescent COVID-19.

The chain joins TRBV7-9 to TRBJ1-6; tentative D call: TRBD1 (6 bases). The CDR3 consists of 15 residues. Germline CDR1 SEHNR, CDR2 FQNEAQ (reference sequence). Deletions cut 1 base from V and 9 bases from J, with 13 bases between. CDR3 nucleotide sequence: TGTGCCAGCAGCTTAGATAGAGACAGGTTTTCACCCCTCCACTTT. This translates into CASSLDRDRFSPLHF. Filled out from reference TRBV7-9 and TRBJ1-6, the complete variable domain reads DTGVSQNPRHKITKRGQNVTFRCDPISEHNRLYWYRQTLGQGPEFLTYFQNEAQLEKSRLLSDRFSAERPKGSFSTLEIQRTEQGDSAMYLCASSLDRDRFSPLHFGNGTRLTVT.

The rearrangement uses TRBV19 and TRBJ1-2; TRBD1 matches 7 bases. The V gene end was trimmed by 1 base and the J gene end by 7 bases; junction bases not matched to a gene: 3. This CDR3 contains 13 residues. CDR1 LNHDA and CDR2 SQIVND come from the germline V gene (reference sequence). In DNA form, the CDR3 reads TGTGCCAGTAGTATAGGTGGGACAGCTGGCTACACCTTC. Its translation is CASSIGGTAGYTF. Together with reference TRBV19 and TRBJ1-2, the CDR3 gives the full variable domain: DGGITQSPKYLFRKEGQNVTLSCEQNLNHDAMYWYRQDPGQGLRLIYYSQIVNDFQKGDIAEGYSVSREKKESFPLTVTSAQKNPTAFYLCASSIGGTAGYTFGSGTRLTVV.

This sequence joins TRBV6-2 or TRBV6-3 and TRBJ1-6, with D possibly TRBD1 on 5 matching bases. The CDR3 covers 14 residues. V was clipped by 5 bases and J by 5 bases, with 10 bases between them. Per the germline V gene, CDR1 is MNHEY and CDR2 is SVGEGT. The DNA of the CDR3 is TGTGCCAGCAGTCGGACAACCGATAATTCACCCCTCCACTTT. Translating gives CASSRTTDNSPLHF.

The CDR3 loop reads CSVDGGSSNYGYTF. In DNA, the CDR3 is TGCAGCGTTGACGGGGGGAGTTCGAACTATGGCTACACCTTC. J is TRBJ1-2 and V is TRBV29-1, with D perhaps TRBD1 (5 bases). The V and J ends lost 3 bases and 2 bases respectively, with 13 bases between them. There are 14 residues in the CDR3. Per germline, CDR1 SQVTM and CDR2 ANQGSEA.

This clone has just one count. The rearrangement links TRBV2 to TRBJ2-3; tentatively, D is TRBD2 (6 bases). Per the germline V gene, CDR1 is SNHLY and CDR2 is FYNNEI. This CDR3 has 15 residues. Between the trimmed V and J ends, which lost 7 bases and 3 bases, there was a span of 17 bases. CDR3 DNA sequence: TGTGCCAGCACCAGACTAGTTAGTGGAACAGATACGCAGTATTTT. Amino acid sequence: CASTRLVSGTDTQYF.

CDR3: CASSRQGGGLAGRNEQFF. The DNA for the CDR3 is TGTGCCAGCAGCCGACAGGGGGGGGGACTAGCGGGACGCAATGAGCAGTTCTTC. V and J are TRBV3-1 (or the pseudogene TRBV3-2) and TRBJ2-1, with 13 bases fitting TRBD2. Unmatched junction bases numbered 12, after V lost 4 bases and J lost 6 bases. Germline V gene sequence: CDR1 LGHDT, CDR2 YNNKEL (reference sequence). This CDR3 is built from 18 residues.

This clone has just one count. V and J are TRBV2 and TRBJ1-5, with 8 bases aligning to TRBD1. The CDR3 covers 14 residues. Trimming cost V 6 bases and J 7 bases; bases outside gene matches: 8. CDR1 and CDR2 from the germline V gene are SNHLY and FYNNEI. CDR3 bases: TGTGCCAGCAGCTTACAGGGGGGGAGGCAGCCCCAGCATTTT. This gives the protein CASSLQGGRQPQHF.

The CDR3 coding sequence is TGTGCCAGCTCACCCCCTCTTGACACCGGGGAGCTGTTTTTT. Its protein product is CASSPPLDTGELFF. The J gene is TRBJ2-2, the V gene TRBV18; no reliable D call. V was pared by 3 bases and J by 3 bases, with 8 bases between. The V gene's germline CDR1 is KGHSH and CDR2 LQKENI. The CDR3 has 14 residues.

The sample holds a few counts of this clone. This rearrangement joins TRBV5-1 to TRBJ1-2; D unresolved. V was shortened by 0 bases and J by 3 bases, with 6 bases between the two germline ends. The CDR3 extends over 13 amino acids. Per the germline V gene, CDR1 is SGHRS and CDR2 is YFSETQ. The CDR3, as DNA: TGCGCCAGCAGCTTGGACGGGGACTATGGCTACACCTTC. This translates into CASSLDGDYGYTF.

The chain uses TRBV18 and TRBJ1-2; 10 nucleotides match TRBD1. This CDR3 contains 15 residues. J was trimmed by 4 bases and V by 6 bases; bases with no gene match: 8. Germline V lookup: CDR1 KGHSH, CDR2 LQKENI. The DNA for the CDR3 is TGTGCCAGCTCTATCTCCCGGGACAGGGGCTATGGCTACACCTTC. Translated, it gives CASSISRDRGYGYTF. The full variable domain, completed using reference TRBV18 and TRBJ1-2, is NAGVMQNPRHLVRRRGQEARLRCSPMKGHSHVYWYRQLPEEGLKFMVYLQKENIIDESGMPKERFSAEFPKEGPSILRIQQVVRGDSAAYFCASSISRDRGYGYTFGSGTRLTVV.

The rearrangement links TRBV5-4 to TRBJ2-7; 8 bases fit TRBD2. The length of the CDR3 is 14 residues. CDR1 SGHNT and CDR2 YYREEE come from the germline V gene (reference sequence). Losses at the gene ends were 0 bases for V and 5 bases for J; bases not matched to a gene: 4. In DNA form, the CDR3 reads TGTGCCAGCAGCTTGGGTAGCGGGATCCACGAGCAGTACTTC. Amino acid sequence: CASSLGSGIHEQYF.

A remark on this clone: Mismatch with germline at one junction end may stem from a read error. The rearrangement joins TRBV7-9 to TRBJ2-4, with TRBD2 matching 8 bases. Germline loops: CDR1 SEHNR, CDR2 FQNEAQ (reference sequence). CDR3 length: 12 residues. CDR3 coding DNA: TGTGCCAGCAGCTTGCCGGGACTAGGTTTGGACTTC. The encoded protein is CASSLPGLGLDF.

This clone was found a few times. The V gene is TRBV14, the J gene TRBJ1-2; D uncertain. CDR3 length equals 15 residues. The V gene lost 0 bases and the J gene lost 0 bases, with 8 bases spanning the gap. Germline V gives CDR1 SGHDN, CDR2 FVKESK. The DNA of the CDR3 is TGTGCCAGCAGCCAAGACTCCGGGACTAACTATGGCTACACCTTC. This translates into CASSQDSGTNYGYTF.

The chain couples TRBV6-5 to TRBJ1-4, with a possible D match to TRBD1 (5 bases). The germline gives CDR1 MNHEY, CDR2 SVGAGI. Trimming shortened V by 2 bases and J by 12 bases, and 13 bases separated the two germline ends. The CDR3 is 13 amino acids. In DNA form, the CDR3 reads TGTGCCAGCAGTTACGCCCGACGGGGGGAACTGTTTTTT. It specifies CASSYARRGELFF.

The J gene is TRBJ2-5, the V gene TRBV5-1; possible D gene TRBD1, 6 bases. Germline CDR1 and CDR2: SGHRS and YFSETQ. CDR3 length equals 14 residues. V shed 1 base and J shed 3 bases, with 10 bases lying between them. The CDR3 DNA reads as TGCGCCAGCAGCTTGAGGGGGAATAAAGAGACCCAGTACTTC. Protein: CASSLRGNKETQYF.

The chain links TRBV3-1 (or the pseudogene TRBV3-2) to TRBJ2-7; 10 bases align to TRBD1. The CDR3 contains 16 residues. CDR1 and CDR2 (germline): LGHDT, YNNKEL (reference sequence). The trim removed 5 bases at V and 1 base at J, leaving 8 bases unmatched. The CDR3: CASSNRQGAGSYEQYF. In nucleotides, the CDR3 is TGTGCCAGCAGCAACCGACAGGGGGCCGGATCCTACGAGCAGTACTTC.

In its sample, this clone was seen once. This rearrangement joins TRBV5-8 to TRBJ1-1; 7 bases agree with TRBD1. The CDR3 has 13 amino acids. Unmatched junction bases numbered 3, after V lost 0 bases and J lost 7 bases. The germline gives CDR1 SGHTS, CDR2 YDEGEE. CDR3 sequence: CASSLGQGNEAFF. In DNA form, the CDR3 reads TGTGCCAGCAGCTTGGGACAGGGAAATGAAGCTTTCTTT.

This clone showed up many times. The rearrangement joins TRBV12-2 to TRBJ2-2; the table calls TRBD1, which could not be checked here. TRBV12-2 is reported as a pseudogene. This CDR3 region has 17 residues. The DNA of the CDR3 is TGTGCAAGTCGCTCGCTAGGTGGGGGCACGAACACCGGGGAGCTGTTTTTT. Protein sequence: CASRSLGGGTNTGELFF.

The V call is TRBV27, the J call TRBJ1-2, with D maybe TRBD1 (6 bases). This CDR3 has 15 residues. The V end lost 4 bases, the J end lost 0 bases, and 12 bases lay between the germline ends. Germline lookup yields CDR1 MNHEY and CDR2 SMNVEV (reference sequence). CDR3 DNA sequence: TGTGCCAGCAGTTACGACAGGACTTCTAACTATGGCTACACCTTC. Its translation is CASSYDRTSNYGYTF.

The chain's CDR3 is CASSLGQAPYEQYF. The CDR3 region has the DNA TGTGCCAGCAGTTTGGGACAGGCCCCCTACGAGCAGTACTTC. J is TRBJ2-7 and V is TRBV28, with 8 bases identical to TRBD1. Trimming cost V 3 bases and J 2 bases; bases outside gene matches: 3. This CDR3 has 14 amino acids. Germline assignment: CDR1 MDHEN and CDR2 SYDVKM.

The chain joins TRBV4-1 to TRBJ2-3; 7 nucleotides match TRBD2. This CDR3 comprises 16 residues. With 2 bases clipped from V and 3 bases from J, the junction kept 8 bases outside the gene matches. CDR1 MGHRA and CDR2 YSYEKL come from the germline V gene. The CDR3 reads CASSQQPGLLTDTQYF. In DNA form, the CDR3 reads TGCGCCAGCAGCCAACAACCGGGACTACTAACAGATACGCAGTATTTT.

The chain has TRBV27 and TRBJ2-2; TRBD2 agrees at 14 bases. V was clipped by 4 bases and J by 4 bases; unmatched bases: 11. Germline CDR1 MNHEY, CDR2 SMNVEV (reference sequence). This CDR3 has 19 amino acids. The CDR3 coding sequence is TGTGCCAGCAGTTCTCCGACTAGCGGGAGGGCTAGGAGCACCGGGGAGCTGTTTTTT. Amino acid sequence: CASSSPTSGRARSTGELFF.

The chain joins TRBV11-2 to TRBJ2-1; D possibly corresponds to TRBD2 (5 bases). Between the trimmed V and J ends, which lost 1 base and 1 base, there was a span of 8 bases. The CDR3 extends over 15 amino acids. Germline CDR1 and CDR2: SGHAT and FQNNGV. The CDR3 DNA follows: TGTGCCAGCAGCTTAGCCGCGGGTTCCTACAATGAGCAGTTCTTC. Protein: CASSLAAGSYNEQFF.

This clone has only one observation. The chain carries TRBV6-2 or TRBV6-3 and TRBJ2-2; D gene uncertain. Germline CDR1 MNHEY, CDR2 SVGEGT. The V end lost 5 bases, the J end lost 4 bases, and 14 bases lay between the germline ends. CDR3 length: 15 amino acids. CDR3 protein: CASSPTTKPTGELFF. CDR3 sequence (DNA): TGTGCCAGCAGTCCAACGACAAAGCCCACCGGGGAGCTGTTTTTT.

This clone was observed a handful of times. This chain links TRBV27 with TRBJ2-4; D perhaps matches TRBD2 (6 bases). V lost 6 bases and J lost 0, with 18 bases in between. Per germline, CDR1 MNHEY and CDR2 SMNVEV (reference sequence). This CDR3 spans 17 amino acids. CDR3 coding DNA: TGTGCCAGCAGAAAGTTAACTAGCCCTCTAGCCAAAAACATTCAGTACTTC. This gives the protein CASRKLTSPLAKNIQYF.

The chain couples TRBV5-4 to TRBJ2-7; TRBD2 matches at 7 bases. The CDR3 runs to 14 residues. Germline V gene lookup returns CDR1 SGHNT and CDR2 YYREEE (reference sequence). With V trimmed by 3 bases and J by 2 bases, 5 bases remained unmatched. The CDR3 DNA reads TGTGCCAGCAGCTCCCAGGGAGGGGCCTACGAGCAGTACTTC. Its protein is CASSSQGGAYEQYF.

CDR3: CASSPPASRNTEAFF. The DNA of the CDR3 is TGTGCCAGCTCACCACCGGCCTCAAGGAACACTGAAGCTTTCTTT. This sequence joins TRBV18 and TRBJ1-1; D unclear. The V end was cut by 0 bases, the J end by 1 base, with 9 bases between. This CDR3 region has 15 residues. CDR1 and CDR2 (germline): KGHSH, LQKENI.

V and J are TRBV24-1 and TRBJ1-2; no reliable D call. The CDR3 extends over 11 amino acids. The germline V and J ends were trimmed by 5 bases and 11 bases, with 11 bases remaining between them. The germline V gene encodes CDR1 KGHDR and CDR2 SFDVKD. The CDR3 reads CATSVGLDYTF. In nucleotides, the CDR3 is TGTGCCACCAGTGTTGGACTGGATTACACCTTC.

This chain uses TRBV12-5 with TRBJ2-3; 12 bases align to TRBD2. The CDR3 runs to 15 residues. Germline CDR1 reads LGHNT; CDR2 reads FRNRAP. V gave up 6 bases and J gave up 4 bases; unmatched junction bases: 5. The CDR3 is CASGRLAGVSDTQYF. For the CDR3, the DNA is TGTGCTAGTGGGCGACTAGCGGGAGTTTCAGATACGCAGTATTTT. The variable domain in full, with the rest retrieved from reference TRBV12-5 and TRBJ2-3, is DARVTQTPRHKVTEMGQEVTMRCQPILGHNTVFWYRQTMMQGLELLAYFRNRAPLDDSGMPKDRFSAEMPDATLATLKIQPSEPRDSAVYFCASGRLAGVSDTQYFGPGTRLTVL.